Listed below are T cell receptor beta chains from one sample, sequenced in a study of blood T cell repertoires in COVID-19. Only in-frame clones appear in the TCRdb table, and some are missing; sequencing was by immunoSEQ multiplex PCR. This table has approximately 160,000 clones, about 85% appearing once. Source material: peripheral blood. These receptors were obtained from a man between 65 and 85 years old who had recovered from COVID-19. Both conserved end residues are part of each CDR3. D genes are given only for firm matches. Clone size appears in some rows only: once, few, many, or a class for an expanded clone.

v_gene	j_gene	abundance	d_gene	CDR3aa	CDR3nt
TRBV2	TRBJ2-2	-	-	CASRRGQNTVGELFF	TGTGCCAGCAGAAGAGGACAGAACACCGTTGGGGAGCTGTTTTTT
TRBV29-1	TRBJ2-1	-	-	CSADGSGAYNEQFF	TGCAGCGCCGACGGGAGCGGAGCCTACAATGAGCAGTTCTTC
TRBV19	TRBJ2-7	once	-	CASSAPGQTLGEQYF	TGTGCCAGTAGTGCCCCCGGACAGACGCTCGGCGAGCAGTACTTC
TRBV3-1/TRBV3-2	TRBJ2-7	-	-	CASSQVASRVYEQYF	TGTGCCAGCAGCCAAGTAGCTAGCCGTGTATACGAGCAGTACTTC
TRBV6-1	TRBJ1-2	-	TRBD1	CASSEADRFLRGYTF	TGTGCCAGCAGTGAGGCGGACAGGTTCTTAAGGGGCTACACCTTC
TRBV10-2	TRBJ2-2	few	-	CASSERRGNTGELFF	TGCGCCAGCAGTGAGCGAAGGGGCAACACCGGGGAGCTGTTTTTT
TRBV5-1	TRBJ2-1	-	-	CASSQGHATGGNEQFF	TGCGCCAGCAGTCAAGGCCACGCGACCGGCGGGAACGAGCAGTTCTTC
TRBV19	TRBJ1-6	-	TRBD1	CASSIRTGGNSPLHF	TGTGCCAGTAGTATAAGGACAGGAGGGAATTCACCCCTCCACTTT
TRBV2	TRBJ1-4	-	-	CASSEAQGLTNEKLFF	TGTGCCAGCAGTGAAGCACAGGGTTTGACTAATGAAAAACTGTTTTTT
TRBV6-6	TRBJ1-6	-	-	CASSKVQSSYNSPLHF	TGTGCCAGCAGCAAAGTACAGAGCTCCTATAATTCACCCCTCCACTTT